What follows describes a single T cell receptor (beta chain). Germline-derived CDR1 and CDR2 are LNHDA and SQIVND (reference sequence). The V and J ends lost 5 bases and 1 base respectively, with 9 bases between them. This CDR3 contains 14 residues. This sample is drawn from a study of CD8 T cells in Susac syndrome. RNA was extracted with the RNeasy kit, and a quantity of about 0.45 to 1 ug was reverse transcribed using random hexamers. TCRdb re-called the immunoSEQ multiplex PCR reads with MiXCR, one entry per CDR3 protein. The table shows 150,000 to 200,000 distinct CDR3 sequences, with 90% to 95% occurring only once. High-throughput TCR beta sequencing covered peripheral CD8+ and CD4+ T cells.

Input material: CD4+ T cells from PBMCs. The chain carries TRBV19 and TRBJ2-4; D perhaps matches TRBD2 (6 bases). The source is a human donor with Susac syndrome. The chain's CDR3 is CASSFLAAKNIQYF. CDR3 in DNA: TGTGCCAGTAGTTTTCTAGCGGCCAAAAACATTCAGTACTTC.